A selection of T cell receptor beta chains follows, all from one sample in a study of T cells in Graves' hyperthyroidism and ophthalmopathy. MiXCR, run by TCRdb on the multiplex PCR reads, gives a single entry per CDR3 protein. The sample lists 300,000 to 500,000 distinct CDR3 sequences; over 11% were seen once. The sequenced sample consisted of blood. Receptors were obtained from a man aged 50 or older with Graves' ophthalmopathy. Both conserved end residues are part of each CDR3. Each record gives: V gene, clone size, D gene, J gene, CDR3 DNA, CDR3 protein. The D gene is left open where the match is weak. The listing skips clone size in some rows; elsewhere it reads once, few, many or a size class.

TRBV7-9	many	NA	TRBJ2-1	TGTGCCAGCAGCTTGGGGACTCTATACAATGAGCAGTTCTTC	CASSLGTLYNEQFF
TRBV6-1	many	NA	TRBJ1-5	TGTGCCAGCAGTGAAAGGGCTTCCTTAAATCAGCCCCAGCATTTT	CASSERASLNQPQHF
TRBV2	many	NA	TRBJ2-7	TGTGCCAGCAGTGCGTCTCGCTCCTACGAGCAGTACTTC	CASSASRSYEQYF
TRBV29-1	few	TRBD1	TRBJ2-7	TGCAGCGTCGGGACAGGGAACAACGAGCAGTACTTC	CSVGTGNNEQYF
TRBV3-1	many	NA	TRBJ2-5	TGTGCCAGCAGCCAAGCGGCAGGGGGGGAGACCCAGTACTTC	CASSQAAGGETQYF
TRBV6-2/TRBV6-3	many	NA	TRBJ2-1	TGTGCCAGCAACCAACCGGGGGAGCAGTTCTTC	CASNQPGEQFF
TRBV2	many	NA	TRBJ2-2	TGTGCCAGCAGGCTCACGTACACCGGGGAGCTGTTTTTT	CASRLTYTGELFF
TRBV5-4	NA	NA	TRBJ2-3	TGTGCCAGCAGCCCCTCCCCCGGGGCTACAGATACGCAGTATTTT	CASSPSPGATDTQYF
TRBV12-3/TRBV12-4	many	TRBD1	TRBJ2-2	TGTGCCAGCAGTTTAGGGACAGGGATGAGTGGGGAGCTGTTTTTT	CASSLGTGMSGELFF
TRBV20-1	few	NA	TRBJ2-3	TGCAGTGCCAAGTCGTGGGAGGGGGACACAGATACGCAGTATTTT	CSAKSWEGDTDTQYF
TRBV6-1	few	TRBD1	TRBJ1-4	TGTGCCAGCAGTGAGGACAGGGGGGATGAAAAACTGTTTTTT	CASSEDRGDEKLFF
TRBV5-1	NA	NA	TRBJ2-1	TGCGCCAGCAGCTTGGCCCCTCTCGGGGTCTCGTCCAATGAGCAGTTCTTC	CASSLAPLGVSSNEQFF
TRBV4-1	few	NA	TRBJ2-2	TGCGCCAGCAGCCCAAGCGGGCCCGGGGAGCTGTTTTTT	CASSPSGPGELFF